Sequencing of this TCR beta chain was carried out in a study of T cells in Graves' hyperthyroidism and ophthalmopathy. What was amplified from RNA transcripts were TCR beta CDR3 regions. The TCR CDR3 first-round RT-PCR relied on the HTBI primer set. MiXCR, run by TCRdb on the multiplex PCR reads, gives a single entry per CDR3 protein. The table includes nearly 750,000 distinct CDR3 sequences, 35% detected once. There are 13 residues in the CDR3. The germline gives CDR1 SGHRS, CDR2 YFSETQ. V lost 5 bases, J lost 5 bases, and 14 bases lay in between. This clonotype originated in a woman in her thirties or forties with Graves' hyperthyroidism. The sample comprised blood. The rearrangement joins TRBV5-1 to TRBJ2-7, with D tentatively TRBD2 (6 bases). The CDR3 DNA sequence: TGCGCCAGCAGTCAAATGGGGGGAAACGAGCAGTACTTC. This codes for CASSQMGGNEQYF.